A single sample gave rise to the 14 T cell receptor beta chains below, sequenced in a study of blood T cells in healthy people across ages. Primed by a sample-barcoded 5' primer and a J-beta primer mix, a second PCR proceeded for roughly 7 to 11 cycles. One entry per CDR3 protein, called by TCRdb with MiXCR from the 5' RACE reads. The sample consists of approximately 900,000 distinct CDR3 sequences, 25% to 35% of them appearing once. Another study also made use of these data, one on T cells of mothers and their children.

Sequences were obtained from blood. The receptor source for this set is a middle-aged woman in good health.

At least ten counts were recorded for this clonotype. The chain employs TRBV21-1 and TRBJ2-5; the D call in the table, TRBD1, was not verified against the DNA. TRBV21-1 is reported as a pseudogene. The CDR3 totals 16 residues. The chain's CDR3 is CASQYFLNRGQETQYF. The DNA for the CDR3 is TGTGCCAGTCAATACTTTCTAAACAGGGGGCAAGAGACCCAGTACTTC.

This chain uses TRBV4-1 with TRBJ2-3, with no clear D. Germline V CDR1 and CDR2: MGHRA, YSYEKL. The CDR3 has 13 residues. The germline V and J ends were trimmed by 0 bases and 4 bases, with 5 bases remaining between them. This CDR3 reads CASSQEAADTQYF. CDR3 nucleotides: TGCGCCAGCAGCCAAGAGGCGGCAGATACGCAGTATTTT.

The CDR3: CASSFDRGLPPQHF. As DNA, the CDR3 is TGTGCCAGCAGTTTCGACAGGGGGCTCCCACCCCAGCATTTT. The chain joins TRBV6-2 or TRBV6-3 to TRBJ1-5, with 10 bases aligning to TRBD1. Germline lookup yields CDR1 MNHEY and CDR2 SVGEGT. This CDR3 contains 14 residues. V was clipped by 4 bases and J by 10 bases; unmatched bases: 7.

Details on this clonotype: The junction does not match germline at one end; this may be a read error. This rearrangement joins TRBV5-1 to TRBJ2-7; D gene unclear. The V gene's germline CDR1 is SGHRS and CDR2 YFSETQ. The CDR3 runs to 13 residues. CDR3 DNA sequence: TGCGCCAGCAGCTTATCATCCTCCTACGAGCGGTACTTC. Its translation is CASSLSSSYERYF.

This sequence joins TRBV7-3 and TRBJ2-1; 8 bases agree with TRBD2. Germline V lookup: CDR1 SGHTA, CDR2 FQGTGA. The CDR3 loop spans 16 amino acids. J was trimmed by 7 bases and V by 2 bases; bases with no gene match: 10. The CDR3 nucleotides are TGTGCCAGCAGCTTAGATCGCCGGGGGACTAGGAATGAGCAGTTCTTC. Its translation is CASSLDRRGTRNEQFF.

The chain links TRBV3-1 to TRBJ1-1; 8 bases map to TRBD1. After removal of 4 bases from V and 0 bases from J, the junction contained 13 bases not matched to a gene. This CDR3 is 18 amino acids long. CDR1 LGHDT and CDR2 YNNKEL come from the germline V gene (reference sequence). The CDR3 coding sequence is TGTGCCAGCAGCCCCCCGAGGGTTGGGACAGGAATGAACACTGAAGCTTTCTTT. It specifies CASSPPRVGTGMNTEAFF.

This clonotype was counted only a few times. This chain connects TRBV30 to TRBJ2-7, with a tentative D call TRBD1 (5 bases). CDR1 and CDR2 from the germline V gene are GTSNPN and SVGIG (reference sequence). This CDR3 is 12 amino acids long. Trimming pared 4 bases from V and 2 bases from J, leaving 9 bases between. The CDR3: CAWNGATYEQYF. As DNA, the CDR3 is TGTGCCTGGAATGGGGCGACCTACGAGCAGTACTTC. The variable domain in full, with the rest retrieved from reference TRBV30 and TRBJ2-7, is SQTIHQWPATLVQPVGSPLSLECTVEGTSNPNLYWYRQAAGRGLQLLFYSVGIGQISSEVPQNLSASRPQDRQFILSSKKLLLSDSGFYLCAWNGATYEQYFGPGTRLTVT.

This clonotype was detected only once. A clone one base away is much larger, so this may be a read error. Here the CDR3 omits its conserved ending phenylalanine or tryptophan, so a read error is the likely source. The chain employs TRBV7-9 and TRBJ1-6, with unresolved D. The V and J ends lost 5 bases and 5 bases respectively, with 4 bases between them. The CDR3 extends over 12 amino acids. From germline, CDR1 is SEHNR and CDR2 FQNEAQ (reference sequence). The CDR3 DNA follows: TGTGCCAGCAGCCAGGATAATTCACCCCTCCACCTT. It yields the protein CASSQDNSPLHL.

The genes are TRBV21-1 and TRBJ1-6. TRBV21-1 is an annotated pseudogene. This CDR3 region has 16 residues. The CDR3 DNA sequence: TGTGCCAGCAACCAATACAGGGCTACGCGGGTTTCACCCCTCCACTTT. Its translation is CASNQYRATRVSPLHF.

This clonotype was detected ten times or more. The V call is TRBV6-5, the J call TRBJ2-5; TRBD2 matches 7 bases. Germline V gene lookup returns CDR1 MNHEY and CDR2 SVGAGI. J gave up 5 bases and V 7 bases, and 4 bases lay outside the gene matches. The CDR3 has 12 amino acids. The CDR3 loop reads CASKRGVETQYF. Here the CDR3 DNA reads TGTGCCAGCAAGCGGGGAGTGGAGACCCAGTACTTC.

The J gene is TRBJ2-3, the V gene TRBV24-1; TRBD2 matches 9 bases. CDR1 and CDR2 from the germline V gene are KGHDR and SFDVKD. The CDR3 totals 16 residues. Trimming at V came to 3 bases and at J to 3 bases, leaving 6 bases not matched to a gene. The CDR3 bases are TGTGCCACCAGTGATCCTCTAGCGGGAAGAACAGATACGCAGTATTTT. This sequence encodes CATSDPLAGRTDTQYF.

V is TRBV27 and J is TRBJ1-6; D might be TRBD1 (6 bases). Germline V lookup: CDR1 MNHEY, CDR2 SMNVEV (reference sequence). Between the trimmed V and J ends, which lost 3 bases and 10 bases, there was a span of 13 bases. The CDR3 has 14 residues. CDR3 region: CASSFAGERSPLHF. The CDR3 DNA reads as TGTGCCAGCAGTTTTGCAGGGGAACGGTCACCCCTCCACTTT.

V usage is TRBV7-9 and J usage is TRBJ1-5; maybe TRBD1 (5 bases). This CDR3 has 17 residues. In germline, CDR1 is SEHNR, CDR2 FQNEAQ (reference sequence). V was trimmed by 5 bases and J by 2 bases, leaving 19 bases between them. The CDR3 loop reads CASSTRTLNRGNQPQHF. CDR3 nucleotide sequence: TGTGCCAGCAGCACCCGGACACTAAATAGGGGCAATCAGCCCCAGCATTTT.

This clonotype was seen at least ten times. The J gene is TRBJ2-2, the V gene TRBV20-1; TRBD1 is a possible D gene (5 bases). V was trimmed by 4 bases and J by 3 bases, leaving 12 bases between them. The CDR3 runs 14 residues. The germline CDR1 and CDR2 sequences are DFQATT and SNEGSKA (reference sequence). The CDR3 spells CSATDDSYTGELFF. The CDR3 nucleotides are TGCAGTGCTACTGACGACAGCTACACCGGGGAGCTGTTTTTT.